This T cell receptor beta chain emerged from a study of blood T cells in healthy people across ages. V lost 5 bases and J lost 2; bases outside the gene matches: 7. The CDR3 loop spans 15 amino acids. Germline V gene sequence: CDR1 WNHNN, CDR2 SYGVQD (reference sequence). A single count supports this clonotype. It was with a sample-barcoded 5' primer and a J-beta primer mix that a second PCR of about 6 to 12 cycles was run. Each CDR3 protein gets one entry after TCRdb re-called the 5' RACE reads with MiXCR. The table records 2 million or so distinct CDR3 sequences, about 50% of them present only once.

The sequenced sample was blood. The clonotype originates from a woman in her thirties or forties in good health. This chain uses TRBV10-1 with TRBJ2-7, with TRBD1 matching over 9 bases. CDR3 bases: TGCGCCAGCAGTCTTCACCGGGACAGGGCCTACGAGCAGTACTTC. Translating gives CASSLHRDRAYEQYF.